The 23 T cell receptor beta chains below all came from one sample that was sequenced in a study of somatic mutations in cytotoxic T cells in rheumatoid arthritis. TCRdb's copy holds only in-frame clones and misses some; the assay was immunoSEQ multiplex PCR. Of 3,500 to 5,000 clones listed, approximately 90% are singletons. The sample consisted of CD8+ T cells sorted from blood. Every receptor here comes from a woman in her 70s with rheumatoid arthritis.

The rearrangement links TRBV27 to TRBJ2-1; 11 bases fit TRBD1. The V segment lost 7 bases and the J segment 3 bases; nucleotides outside the gene matches: 5. The CDR3 has 15 residues. From germline, CDR1 is MNHEY and CDR2 SMNVEV (reference sequence). The CDR3 spells CASKPGTGGYNEQFF. The CDR3, as DNA: TGTGCCAGCAAGCCGGGGACAGGGGGCTACAATGAGCAGTTCTTC.

V gene TRBV7-8 combines with J gene TRBJ2-1; a possible D gene is TRBD2 (5 bases). CDR1 is SGHVS and CDR2 is FQNEAQ in the germline V gene. Trimming cost V 2 bases and J 3 bases, with 8 bases left between them. The CDR3 is 14 amino acids. CDR3 sequence: CASSLSGSYNEQFF. The CDR3 DNA reads TGTGCCAGCAGCTTAAGTGGGAGCTACAATGAGCAGTTCTTC.

V is TRBV27 and J is TRBJ1-1; D is possibly TRBD1 (6 bases). V dropped 0 bases and J dropped 2 bases, with 10 bases sitting between them. Germline CDR1 MNHEY, CDR2 SMNVEV (reference sequence). This CDR3 has 15 residues. The CDR3 loop reads CASSLSGTFNTEAFF. CDR3 sequence (DNA): TGTGCCAGCAGTTTATCGGGGACATTCAACACTGAAGCTTTCTTT.

V and J are TRBV15 and TRBJ1-3, with TRBD1 matching over 9 bases. V was clipped by 5 bases and J by 8 bases; unmatched bases: 4. The CDR3 spans 13 residues. Germline V lookup: CDR1 LNHNV, CDR2 YYDKDF (reference sequence). CDR3 nucleotides: TGTGCCACCAGCTTGGACAGGGGTGACACCATATATTTT. This encodes CATSLDRGDTIYF.

This chain links TRBV21-1 with TRBJ2-3; TRBD2 was called by the table and not checked on the DNA. TRBV21-1 is noted as a pseudogene. This CDR3 is built from 17 residues. The DNA of the CDR3 is TGTGCCAGCAGCAAAGGAGGTGCTAGCGAGAGCACAGATACGCAGTATTTT. This sequence encodes CASSKGGASESTDTQYF.

The chain carries TRBV10-2 and TRBJ2-3; TRBD2 aligns across 10 bases. CDR1 and CDR2 (germline): WSHSY, SAAADI. The CDR3 covers 19 residues. Trimming at V came to 2 bases and at J to 2 bases, leaving 13 bases not matched to a gene. The CDR3 here is CASSEGLAAITYNTDTQYF. As DNA, the CDR3 is TGCGCCAGCAGTGAGGGACTAGCGGCGATAACCTACAACACAGATACGCAGTATTTT.

The chain is built from TRBV10-3 and TRBJ2-1; D is perhaps TRBD2 (5 bases). This CDR3 contains 12 residues. Germline V CDR1 and CDR2: ENHRY, SYGVKD. The V gene lost 8 bases and the J gene lost 6 bases, with 11 bases spanning the gap. CDR3 coding DNA: TGTGCCATCTTACTAGGAACCAATGAGCAGTTCTTC. Protein: CAILLGTNEQFF.

This chain links TRBV28 with TRBJ2-1; no reliable D call. This CDR3 region has 11 residues. CDR1 and CDR2 from the germline V gene are MDHEN and SYDVKM. V dropped 5 bases and J dropped 11 bases, with 10 bases sitting between them. The CDR3 coding sequence is TGTGCCAGCAGTGAGGCCTATAAGCAGTTCTTC. This sequence encodes CASSEAYKQFF.

This clone was observed a few times. The chain links TRBV6-4 to TRBJ2-2; D perhaps matches TRBD2 (5 bases). With 2 bases removed from V and 6 bases from J, the gap between germline ends came to 10 bases. The CDR3 length is 14 residues. Germline V gene data show CDR1 as MRHNA and CDR2 as SNTAGT. CDR3 loop: CASSDTVGAGELFF. The CDR3 DNA reads TGTGCCAGCAGTGACACAGTCGGGGCCGGGGAGCTGTTTTTT.

This clone came up a few times. The chain employs TRBV19 and TRBJ1-3; D is unclear. This CDR3 spans 17 amino acids. Germline CDR1 reads LNHDA; CDR2 reads SQIVND (reference sequence). Trimming removed 3 bases from V and 0 bases from J, with 15 bases in between. The CDR3 region is CASSIPQEGYSGNTIYF. The DNA of the CDR3 is TGTGCCAGTAGTATCCCTCAGGAGGGCTACTCTGGAAACACCATATATTTT.

This clone was seen more than once but under ten times. Since a much larger clone is just one base distant, this may be a read error. V gene TRBV27 combines with J gene TRBJ2-5; 7 bases fit TRBD1. Germline CDR1 and CDR2: MNHEY and SMNVEV (reference sequence). The CDR3 has 17 amino acids. V lost 3 bases, J lost 5 bases, and 15 bases stayed unmatched. The CDR3 sequence: CASSFICPRQGEETQYF. CDR3 nucleotide sequence: TGTGCCAGCAGTTTTATATGCCCCCGACAGGGCGAGGAGACCCAGTACTTC.

This chain links TRBV7-6 with TRBJ1-5; D gene unclear. Germline V gives CDR1 SGHVS, CDR2 FNYEAQ. V was shortened by 1 base and J by 0 bases, with 10 bases between the two germline ends. CDR3 size: 16 residues. Here the CDR3 reads CASSLGARYSNQPQHF. CDR3 nucleotides: TGTGCCAGCAGCTTAGGGGCGCGTTATAGCAATCAGCCCCAGCATTTT.

V and J are TRBV27 and TRBJ2-5; 10 nucleotides align to TRBD2. CDR3 length: 15 amino acids. Trimming cost V 5 bases and J 1 base; bases outside gene matches: 4. Looked up from germline, CDR1 is MNHEY and CDR2 is SMNVEV (reference sequence). CDR3 nucleotides: TGTGCCAGCAGTCGACTAGCGGGCCGCCAAGAGACCCAGTACTTC. Its protein product is CASSRLAGRQETQYF.

This rearrangement joins TRBV7-2 to TRBJ2-1, with 9 bases matching TRBD2. After removal of 2 bases from V and 7 bases from J, the junction contained 3 bases not matched to a gene. This CDR3 is 14 amino acids long. The germline gives CDR1 SGHTA, CDR2 FQGNSA. CDR3 nucleotide sequence: TGTGCCAGCAGCTTAATAGCGGGGGTTAATGAGCAGTTCTTC. This codes for CASSLIAGVNEQFF. The entire variable domain, with the rest obtained from reference TRBV7-2 and TRBJ2-1, is as follows: GAGVSQSPSNKVTEKGKDVELRCDPISGHTALYWYRQSLGQGLEFLIYFQGNSAPDKSGLPSDRFSAERTGGSVSTLTIQRTQQEDSAVYLCASSLIAGVNEQFFGPGTRLTVL.

V usage is TRBV29-1 and J usage is TRBJ2-1; 7 positions match TRBD2. The V gene end was trimmed by 2 bases and the J gene end by 4 bases; junction bases not matched to a gene: 8. Per the germline V gene, CDR1 is SQVTM and CDR2 is ANQGSEA. There are 15 residues in the CDR3. CDR3 protein: CSVEFSWGGYNEQFF. The DNA of the CDR3 is TGCAGCGTTGAATTTTCCTGGGGAGGGTACAATGAGCAGTTCTTC.

The V and J genes are TRBV2 and TRBJ2-2, with 9 positions matching TRBD2. CDR3 length: 13 residues. Germline assignment: CDR1 SNHLY and CDR2 FYNNEI. With V trimmed by 7 bases and J by 11 bases, 8 bases remained unmatched. The CDR3 DNA sequence: TGTGCCAGCAAAAGCGGGGGGACGGGTGAGCTGTTTTTT. Protein sequence: CASKSGGTGELFF.

This clone has just one count. The chain has TRBV6-5 and TRBJ2-5; 8 nucleotides match TRBD2. The trim removed 10 bases at V and 3 bases at J, leaving 4 bases unmatched. There are 12 residues in the CDR3. The V gene's germline CDR1 is MNHEY and CDR2 SVGAGI. In DNA form, the CDR3 reads TGTGCCACTAAAGCGGGGGAAGAGACCCAGTACTTC. It encodes CATKAGEETQYF.

The chain carries TRBV4-1 and TRBJ1-5; D not certain. V was trimmed by 3 bases and J by 4 bases, leaving 16 bases between them. The germline V gene encodes CDR1 MGHRA and CDR2 YSYEKL. The CDR3 consists of 16 residues. CDR3: CASSHVFEILNQPQHF. The CDR3 nucleotides are TGCGCCAGCAGCCACGTGTTCGAAATACTAAATCAGCCCCAGCATTTT.

This CDR3 is CASSQYYEQYF. In DNA form, the CDR3 reads TGTGCCAGCAGCCAGTACTACGAGCAGTACTTC. The chain uses TRBV5-8 and TRBJ2-7; D ambiguous. Looked up from germline, CDR1 is SGHTS and CDR2 is YDEGEE. The CDR3 has 11 amino acids. Trimming took off 4 bases at V and 3 bases at J, with 5 bases between the two ends.

V usage is TRBV5-1 and J usage is TRBJ2-3; 11 bases map to TRBD1. The trim removed 4 bases at V and 5 bases at J, leaving 6 bases unmatched. The CDR3 sequence is 15 residues long. Per germline, CDR1 SGHRS and CDR2 YFSETQ. CDR3 DNA sequence: TGCGCCAGCAGCCCCCGGGACAGGGGGGGAGATACGCAGTATTTT. The encoded protein is CASSPRDRGGDTQYF.

The gene calls are TRBV5-1 and TRBJ2-3; 12 positions match TRBD2. J gave up 4 bases and V 0 bases, and 0 bases lay outside the gene matches. The germline V gene encodes CDR1 SGHRS and CDR2 YFSETQ. CDR3 length: 15 residues. CDR3: CASSLGTSGADTQYF. CDR3 DNA: TGCGCCAGCAGCTTGGGGACTAGCGGGGCAGATACGCAGTATTTT.

The chain carries TRBV19 and TRBJ2-3; TRBD2 agrees at 7 bases. The CDR3 consists of 17 residues. Trimming at V came to 0 bases and at J to 1 base, leaving 7 bases not matched to a gene. Germline lookup yields CDR1 LNHDA and CDR2 SQIVND (reference sequence). This CDR3 reads CASSIDPAAGGTDTQYF. CDR3 bases: TGTGCCAGTAGTATAGATCCGGCTGCGGGGGGCACAGATACGCAGTATTTT. The whole variable domain, filled in from reference TRBV19 and TRBJ2-3, reads DGGITQSPKYLFRKEGQNVTLSCEQNLNHDAMYWYRQDPGQGLRLIYYSQIVNDFQKGDIAEGYSVSREKKESFPLTVTSAQKNPTAFYLCASSIDPAAGGTDTQYFGPGTRLTVL.

The V and J genes are TRBV7-6 and TRBJ2-1, with D tentatively TRBD2 (5 bases). Per the germline V gene, CDR1 is SGHVS and CDR2 is FNYEAQ. The CDR3 covers 15 residues. Deletions cut 5 bases from V and 0 bases from J, with 11 bases between. CDR3 sequence reads: CASSPIRGSYNEQFF. CDR3 in DNA: TGTGCCAGCAGCCCCATCCGGGGCTCCTACAATGAGCAGTTCTTC. Using reference TRBV7-6 and TRBJ2-1 for the parts outside the CDR3, the full variable domain is GAGVSQSPRYKVTKRGQDVALRCDPISGHVSLYWYRQALGQGPEFLTYFNYEAQQDKSGLPNDRFSAERPEGSISTLTIQRTEQRDSAMYRCASSPIRGSYNEQFFGPGTRLTVL.